This T cell receptor beta chain was obtained from a study of blood T cells in healthy people across ages. Findings and limits, study-wide: Per million T cells, TCR beta diversity dropped roughly linearly as age increased.

A second about 6 to 12 cycle PCR used barcoded and J-beta primers. TCRdb redid the calling of the 5' RACE reads with MiXCR, one entry per CDR3 protein. This table has some 1.4 million distinct CDR3 sequences, 35% to 45% appearing once. CDR3 length equals 14 residues. The V end lost 8 bases, the J end lost 5 bases, and 16 bases lay between the germline ends. Germline V gene data show CDR1 as MDHEN and CDR2 as SYDVKM. Comments on this clonotype: As yet, its antigen is unknown.

V usage is TRBV28 and J usage is TRBJ1-5; D is ambiguous. The material sequenced was blood. The sequence came from a woman between 18 and 29 years old in good health. In DNA form, the CDR3 reads TGTGCCAGCTCTTCGGCAGGTCTTGATCAGCCCCAGCATTTT. Amino acid sequence: CASSSAGLDQPQHF.